This TCR beta chain comes out of a study of cytomegalovirus exposure and HLA in healthy donors. In the PCR, 60 Vbeta and 13 Jbeta primers were used. Method: immunoSEQ multiplex PCR; TCRdb's copy keeps in-frame clones and lacks some. In the table there are 150,000 to 200,000 clones, 65% to 80% of which are singletons. The germline CDR1 and CDR2 sequences are SEHNR and FQNEAQ (reference sequence). The J segment lost 3 bases and the V segment lost 1 base, leaving 4 bases of the junction unmatched. This CDR3 has 16 amino acids. Sequenced input: PBMCs. The receptor's source is a woman in her 30s in good health and CMV-seropositive. The genes are TRBV7-9 and TRBJ2-1; TRBD2 matches at 9 bases. The CDR3 loop reads CASSLVASGDYNEQFF. For the CDR3, the DNA is TGTGCCAGCAGCTTAGTGGCTAGCGGGGACTACAATGAGCAGTTCTTC.